Shown below are 22 T cell receptor beta chains from a single sample sequenced in a study of shared clonotypes between healthy human individuals. CD45RO-negative CD8 cells positively selected for CCR7 made up the naive population, which excluded terminally differentiated effector memory CD45RA+ cells. Sequenced by immunoSEQ multiplex PCR; TCRdb stores in-frame clones only, minus some. The sample has a few million clones; approximately 92% are singletons. Sample: naive CD8+ T cells from PBMCs. The receptor source for this set is a man younger than 35 in good health. Some clones in this sample may be carry-over from other donors' samples.

The chain is built from TRBV27 and TRBJ2-2; maybe TRBD1 (6 bases). Looked up from germline, CDR1 is MNHEY and CDR2 is SMNVEV (reference sequence). V lost 5 bases and J 4 bases, leaving 23 bases between the germline ends. This CDR3 spans 18 amino acids. The CDR3 spells CASSPTGGHPEPTGELFF. Written as DNA, the CDR3 is TGTGCCAGCAGTCCTACTGGGGGCCACCCCGAGCCCACCGGGGAGCTGTTTTTT.

This chain links TRBV4-3 with TRBJ1-1; 7 nucleotides match TRBD1. The CDR3 totals 14 residues. The ends lost 4 bases at V and 0 bases at J; junction bases unmatched: 2. Germline V gene sequence: CDR1 LGHNA, CDR2 YSLEER. The CDR3, as DNA: TGCGCCAGCAGCCCAGGGGGAGTGAACACTGAAGCTTTCTTT. As protein: CASSPGGVNTEAFF.

This clone showed up just once. This chain joins TRBV4-1 and TRBJ1-1, with a possible D match to TRBD1 (5 bases). This CDR3 contains 17 residues. Germline-derived CDR1 and CDR2 are MGHRA and YSYEKL. Deletions cut 7 bases from V and 1 base from J, with 22 bases between. CDR3: CASNSKVGGRTNTEAFF. The CDR3 DNA sequence: TGCGCCAGCAACAGCAAGGTCGGGGGACGGACGAACACTGAAGCTTTCTTT.

A remark on this clone: A single base separates this from a much larger clone, so it may be a read error. This chain uses TRBV28 with TRBJ1-1; weak D call: TRBD1 (5 bases). Trimming removed 2 bases at V and 3 bases at J, with 7 bases between. The CDR3 consists of 13 residues. Per the germline V gene, CDR1 is MDHEN and CDR2 is SYDVKM. The chain's CDR3 is CASSLGGDTEAFF. The CDR3 nucleotides read TGTGCCAGCAGTTTAGGGGGGGACACTGAAGCTTTCTTT.

The chain employs TRBV5-1 and TRBJ2-2; D ambiguous. With 2 bases removed from V and 4 bases from J, the gap between germline ends came to 6 bases. This CDR3 spans 13 amino acids. From germline, CDR1 is SGHRS and CDR2 YFSETQ. The CDR3 sequence: CASSLSSTGELFF. CDR3 nucleotides: TGCGCCAGCAGCTTAAGTTCCACCGGGGAGCTGTTTTTT.

V gene TRBV7-9 combines with J gene TRBJ2-1; TRBD2 matches at 8 bases. CDR3 length: 15 amino acids. Germline lookup yields CDR1 SEHNR and CDR2 FQNEAQ (reference sequence). V lost 5 bases, J lost 7 bases, and 10 bases stayed unmatched. The CDR3 sequence: CASSPTPGRGNEQFF. CDR3 bases: TGTGCCAGCAGCCCAACTCCCGGGAGGGGGAATGAGCAGTTCTTC.

The count of this clone is one. The chain has TRBV4-1 and TRBJ2-1; TRBD2 aligns across 8 bases. This CDR3 region has 11 residues. Germline CDR1 reads MGHRA; CDR2 reads YSYEKL. The V and J ends lost 10 bases and 5 bases, in that order; junction bases with no gene match: 1. The DNA of the CDR3 is TGCGCCACCGGGGGGGACAATGAGCAGTTCTTC. Protein product: CATGGDNEQFF.

The chain joins TRBV6-1 to TRBJ2-5, with TRBD2 matching over 10 bases. Germline V gives CDR1 MNHNS, CDR2 SASEGT. V lost 0 bases, J lost 4 bases, and 2 bases stayed unmatched. This CDR3 contains 15 residues. The CDR3 DNA is TGTGCCAGCAGTGAAGCGGAGCGGGAGGGAGAGACCCAGTACTTC. It is translated as CASSEAEREGETQYF.

The CDR3 DNA follows: TGTGCCAGCAGTTTATTTCGCGGGACAGGGGGCTATCAGCCCCAGCATTTT. As protein: CASSLFRGTGGYQPQHF. The V and J genes are TRBV28 and TRBJ1-5, with TRBD1 matching over 12 bases. Looked up from germline, CDR1 is MDHEN and CDR2 is SYDVKM. This CDR3 is built from 17 residues. V was clipped by 1 base and J by 5 bases; unmatched bases: 6.

The V gene is TRBV28, the J gene TRBJ2-7; maybe TRBD1 (6 bases). This CDR3 has 13 amino acids. The germline V gene encodes CDR1 MDHEN and CDR2 SYDVKM. V lost 2 bases and J lost 6, with 11 bases in between. CDR3: CASSLRLGGEQYF. The CDR3 nucleotides read TGTGCCAGCAGTTTACGGCTAGGGGGCGAGCAGTACTTC.

This clone has a single count. This sequence joins TRBV27 and TRBJ2-7; D is perhaps TRBD1 (6 bases). V lost 5 bases, J lost 3 bases, and 23 bases lay in between. CDR3 length: 17 residues. Germline V gene sequence: CDR1 MNHEY, CDR2 SMNVEV (reference sequence). In DNA, the CDR3 is TGTGCCAGCAGTCCAGCAGGGGTCCCCCCTTCCATCTACGAGCAGTACTTC. This gives the protein CASSPAGVPPSIYEQYF.

The J gene is TRBJ2-7, the V gene TRBV29-1; TRBD2 agrees at 10 bases. Germline values: CDR1 SQVTM, CDR2 ANQGSEA. The CDR3 covers 18 residues. Trimming took 6 bases from V and 3 from J; bases not matched to a gene: 20. The CDR3 region has the DNA TGCAGCGTCCCCCCCTGCTGGCTAGCGGGAGCGCCGGGCTACGAGCAGTACTTC. Residues: CSVPPCWLAGAPGYEQYF.

The V call is TRBV11-2, the J call TRBJ2-7; D perhaps matches TRBD2 (6 bases). Trimming stripped 0 bases from V and 2 bases from J, with 11 bases between. Germline V CDR1 and CDR2: SGHAT, FQNNGV. The CDR3 extends over 15 amino acids. The CDR3 nucleotides are TGTGCCAGCAGCTTAGAGGGGAGGAGTACCTACGAGCAGTACTTC. It specifies CASSLEGRSTYEQYF.

This sequence joins TRBV28 and TRBJ2-2; D unclear. The CDR3 spans 11 residues. CDR1 MDHEN and CDR2 SYDVKM come from the germline V gene. Between the trimmed V and J ends, which lost 10 bases and 6 bases, there was a span of 9 bases. The CDR3 reads CATSPAGELFF. The CDR3 region has the DNA TGTGCCACCTCTCCCGCCGGGGAGCTGTTTTTT.

This clone has just a few counts. J is TRBJ2-2 and V is TRBV30; D gene uncertain. V dropped 3 bases and J dropped 1 base, with 15 bases sitting between them. This CDR3 is 16 amino acids long. The germline V gene encodes CDR1 GTSNPN and CDR2 SVGIG (reference sequence). The CDR3 DNA is TGTGCCTGGAGGGAACGAAGAAGAAAGAACACCGGGGAGCTGTTTTTT. Protein: CAWRERRRKNTGELFF.

The V and J genes are TRBV15 and TRBJ2-1; perhaps TRBD1 as D (6 bases). V lost 5 bases to trimming and J lost 5 bases, with 19 bases between them. This CDR3 spans 16 amino acids. Germline V lookup: CDR1 LNHNV, CDR2 YYDKDF (reference sequence). The CDR3 region has the DNA TGTGCCACCAGCGACACCCTCTTACGGGACAACAATGAGCAGTTCTTC. Its protein product is CATSDTLLRDNNEQFF.

V gene TRBV6-5 combines with J gene TRBJ2-7, with 7 bases lining up with TRBD1. Germline-derived CDR1 and CDR2 are MNHEY and SVGAGI. The CDR3 sequence is 14 residues long. Germline trimming cut 7 bases from V and 3 bases from J; bases unmatched to any gene: 9. CDR3: CASKTGVSLYEQYF. The CDR3 bases are TGTGCCAGCAAAACAGGGGTTAGTCTCTACGAGCAGTACTTC.

This chain uses TRBV27 with TRBJ2-1; tentatively, D is TRBD2 (6 bases). CDR3 length equals 18 residues. The ends were cut back, 6 bases at V and 0 bases at J, with 21 bases in the middle. Germline CDR1 and CDR2: MNHEY and SMNVEV (reference sequence). CDR3 region: CASSSSDPGRSSYNEQFF. CDR3 nucleotide sequence: TGTGCCAGCAGCTCATCAGACCCGGGGAGGAGCTCCTACAATGAGCAGTTCTTC.

The rearrangement links TRBV7-2 to TRBJ2-7; unclear D gene. Germline V gives CDR1 SGHTA, CDR2 FQGNSA. Trimming cost V 1 base and J 4 bases, with 11 bases left between them. The CDR3 runs 14 residues. CDR3 region: CASSLGDLVYEQYF. CDR3 DNA: TGTGCCAGCAGCTTAGGGGATCTAGTTTACGAGCAGTACTTC.

The V and J genes are TRBV7-9 and TRBJ2-7; D remains unclear. This CDR3 is 15 amino acids long. Trimming took off 4 bases at V and 3 bases at J, with 16 bases between the two ends. Looked up from germline, CDR1 is SEHNR and CDR2 is FQNEAQ (reference sequence). The CDR3 protein is CASSSHRALDYEQYF. CDR3 sequence (DNA): TGTGCCAGCAGCTCCCATCGCGCCTTGGACTACGAGCAGTACTTC.

V gene TRBV11-3 combines with J gene TRBJ2-1; TRBD2 matches at 7 bases. The CDR3 consists of 12 residues. Germline CDR1 SGHNT, CDR2 YENEEA. With 4 bases clipped from V and 8 bases from J, the junction kept 2 bases outside the gene matches. The CDR3, as DNA: TGTGCCAGCAGCTCCCGGGGGGATGAGCAGTTCTTC. This gives the protein CASSSRGDEQFF.

The chain joins TRBV2 to TRBJ2-7; D not resolved. The CDR3 contains 11 residues. With 5 bases removed from V and 3 bases from J, the gap between germline ends came to 5 bases. CDR1 SNHLY and CDR2 FYNNEI come from the germline V gene. The chain's CDR3 is CASSYNYEQYF. CDR3 nucleotide sequence: TGTGCCAGCAGTTACAACTACGAGCAGTACTTC.